Below are 14 T cell receptor beta chains sequenced from a single sample in a study of CD8+ T cells in alopecia areata. The authors extracted RNA and reverse transcribed it into cDNA as the sequencing template. Produced via immunoSEQ multiplex PCR; TCRdb's table is partial and in-frame only. The sample lists roughly 140,000 clones, approximately 49% occurring once. This specimen consisted of CD4+ T cells sorted from blood, obtained at week 0. The receptors come from a human donor with alopecia areata.

This clone was seen only a few times. This chain links TRBV6-6 with TRBJ2-5; D is unclear. This CDR3 contains 10 residues. Trimming cost V 6 bases and J 5 bases, with 4 bases left between them. The germline gives CDR1 MNHNY, CDR2 SVGAGI (reference sequence). The CDR3 loop is CASRDETQYF. As DNA, the CDR3 is TGTGCCAGCAGGGACGAGACCCAGTACTTC.

The chain uses TRBV30 and TRBJ2-7, with D possibly matching TRBD1 (6 bases). V was trimmed by 6 bases and J by 2 bases, leaving 8 bases between them. Germline CDR1 and CDR2: GTSNPN and SVGIG (reference sequence). The CDR3 consists of 11 residues. For the CDR3, the DNA is TGTGCCTGCGGACAGACCTACGAGCAGTACTTC. The encoded protein is CACGQTYEQYF. The whole variable domain, remainder taken from reference TRBV30 and TRBJ2-7, is SQTIHQWPATLVQPVGSPLSLECTVEGTSNPNLYWYRQAAGRGLQLLFYSVGIGQISSEVPQNLSASRPQDRQFILSSKKLLLSDSGFYLCACGQTYEQYFGPGTRLTVT.

The chain employs TRBV9 and TRBJ1-2; possibly TRBD1 for D (5 bases). The CDR3 runs to 14 residues. The V gene lost 2 bases and the J gene lost 6 bases, with 14 bases spanning the gap. Germline CDR1 and CDR2: SGDLS and YYNGEE. CDR3 bases: TGTGCCAGCAGCGTGTTAAGCCGGGGGGATGGCTACACCTTC. This sequence encodes CASSVLSRGDGYTF.

This clone showed up just a few times. The chain links TRBV29-1 to TRBJ2-2, with D hard to call. The CDR3 has 13 amino acids. Trimming removed 4 bases at V and 2 bases at J, with 8 bases between. Per the germline V gene, CDR1 is SQVTM and CDR2 is ANQGSEA. The chain's CDR3 is CSVGTPNTGELFF. The CDR3 DNA reads as TGCAGCGTTGGTACCCCTAACACCGGGGAGCTGTTTTTT.

The V call is TRBV6-5, the J call TRBJ2-2, with 8 bases fitting TRBD1. V lost 10 bases and J lost 4; bases outside the gene matches: 8. There are 14 residues in the CDR3. Per the germline V gene, CDR1 is MNHEY and CDR2 is SVGAGI. The CDR3 is CATRTGRSTGELFF. The CDR3, as DNA: TGTGCCACCCGGACAGGGCGGAGCACCGGGGAGCTGTTTTTT.

This clone was seen only a few times. V usage is TRBV29-1 and J usage is TRBJ2-1; tentatively, D is TRBD2 (6 bases). CDR1 is SQVTM, CDR2 ANQGSEA, per germline. The V end lost 5 bases, the J end lost 10 bases, and 12 bases lay between the germline ends. This CDR3 is built from 11 residues. The CDR3 DNA follows: TGCAGCGTTCGGGGACTTGTAGAGCAGTTCTTC. It is translated as CSVRGLVEQFF.

The chain is built from TRBV30 and TRBJ1-5, with 8 bases that match TRBD1. Per germline, CDR1 GTSNPN and CDR2 SVGIG (reference sequence). The ends lost 4 bases at V and 7 bases at J; junction bases unmatched: 6. This CDR3 is built from 13 residues. The CDR3 bases are TGTGCCTGGACAGGGGGCGCGGGGCAGCCCCAGCATTTT. This gives the protein CAWTGGAGQPQHF.

The rearrangement uses TRBV28 and TRBJ2-1, with D possibly TRBD1 on 5 matching bases. Trimming left V 6 bases short and J 1 base short, with 16 bases between. CDR3 length equals 16 residues. CDR1 is MDHEN, CDR2 SYDVKM, per germline. CDR3 amino acids: CASSPDSVNSYNEQFF. CDR3 bases: TGTGCCAGCAGCCCAGACAGTGTCAATTCCTACAATGAGCAGTTCTTC.

The CDR3 coding sequence is TGTGCCAGCAGTTTAGATCCCTCCTACGAGCAGTACTTC. It is translated as CASSLDPSYEQYF. V is TRBV27 and J is TRBJ2-7; the D is unclear. The CDR3 covers 13 residues. The V and J ends lost 2 bases and 0 bases respectively, with 5 bases between them. Germline assignment: CDR1 MNHEY and CDR2 SMNVEV (reference sequence).

This clone was counted between two and nine times. The rearrangement joins TRBV5-1 to TRBJ2-3, with 8 nucleotides matching TRBD2. CDR1 and CDR2 from the germline V gene are SGHRS and YFSETQ. J was trimmed by 7 bases and V by 2 bases; bases with no gene match: 9. The CDR3 loop spans 15 amino acids. The CDR3 DNA is TGCGCCAGCAGCTTACGGGAGGGCCATTCCAATACGCAGTATTTT. Its protein is CASSLREGHSNTQYF.

The gene calls are TRBV7-8 and TRBJ2-3; 10 nucleotides match TRBD2. J lost 3 bases, V lost 2 bases, and 5 bases had no gene match. The CDR3 runs 16 residues. The germline gives CDR1 SGHVS, CDR2 FQNEAQ. CDR3 in amino acids: CASSLQRGGITDTQYF. DNA of the CDR3: TGTGCCAGCAGCTTACAGCGGGGGGGGATTACAGATACGCAGTATTTT.

This chain joins TRBV6-5 and TRBJ2-6; D call uncertain. The CDR3 consists of 13 residues. Germline V gene sequence: CDR1 MNHEY, CDR2 SVGAGI. The V and J ends lost 6 bases and 1 base respectively, with 4 bases between them. The CDR3 bases are TGTGCCAGCAGAGCGTCTGGGGCCAACGTCCTGACTTTC. It codes for CASRASGANVLTF.

This clone was found a few times. The rearrangement joins TRBV15 to TRBJ2-6; D is tentatively TRBD1 or TRBD2 (6 bases each). Germline assignment: CDR1 LNHNV and CDR2 YYDKDF (reference sequence). CDR3 size: 15 residues. V lost 5 bases and J lost 1, with 9 bases in between. The CDR3 spells CATSGGGSGANVLTF. The DNA of the CDR3 is TGTGCCACCAGCGGAGGGGGGTCTGGGGCCAACGTCCTGACTTTC.

V gene TRBV27 combines with J gene TRBJ2-7, with 10 bases matching TRBD2. V was pared by 8 bases and J by 5 bases, with 6 bases of the junction left unmatched. There are 13 residues in the CDR3. CDR1 and CDR2 (germline): MNHEY, SMNVEV (reference sequence). CDR3 residues: CASRASGSHEQYF. In DNA, the CDR3 is TGTGCCAGCCGCGCTAGCGGGAGCCACGAGCAGTACTTC.